Each of the 2 T cell receptor beta chains below was sequenced from the same sample in a study of blood T cell repertoires in COVID-19. The repertoire was sequenced with immunoSEQ multiplex PCR; TCRdb's copy has only in-frame clones and lacks some. The table records about 270,000 clones, 86% of them present only once. Material for sequencing was peripheral blood. The source of these receptors is a man between 35 and 55 years old with active or convalescent COVID-19.

The rearrangement links TRBV19 to TRBJ2-3; 10 bases fit TRBD1. This CDR3 has 15 amino acids. Germline V lookup: CDR1 LNHDA, CDR2 SQIVND (reference sequence). J was trimmed by 2 bases and V by 4 bases; bases with no gene match: 3. The CDR3, as DNA: TGTGCCAGTAGTAGGGGGACAGGGGACACAGATACGCAGTATTTT. Its protein is CASSRGTGDTDTQYF.

V is TRBV12-3 or TRBV12-4 and J is TRBJ1-4, with TRBD1 matching over 7 bases. This CDR3 comprises 13 residues. Losses at the gene ends were 7 bases for V and 5 bases for J; bases not matched to a gene: 4. Written as DNA, the CDR3 is TGTGCCAGCACCGGGACAGAAAATGAAAAACTGTTTTTT. Protein product: CASTGTENEKLFF.